This TCR beta chain was recovered during a study of T-cell memory formation after mild COVID-19. In the study overall: Largely donor-specific sequence clusters came from a couple of donors. Study findings and constraints: Some SARS-CoV-2-responding clones were already detected in memory before infection. Those CD4+ clones that contracted were mainly in CM and EM (CD8+ ones in EMRA).

A single record per CDR3 protein comes from TCRdb applying MiXCR to the 5' RACE reads. The table has some 130,000 distinct CDR3 sequences, about 16% seen once. Worth noting for this clonotype: The antigen is undetermined.

The germline gives CDR1 DFQATT, CDR2 SNEGSKA (reference sequence). The CDR3 sequence is 15 residues long. V was pared by 0 bases and J by 3 bases, with 4 bases of the junction left unmatched. Specimen: PBMCs or a T cell subset sorted from them (not recorded which). V and J are TRBV20-1 and TRBJ2-1; 8 bases agree with TRBD1. The TCR comes from an adult woman who had mild COVID-19 (a few samples of this study predate the infection). Cell type and time point are not known. The CDR3 reads CSARDGTGVYNEQFF. In DNA, the CDR3 is TGCAGTGCTAGAGATGGGACAGGTGTCTACAATGAGCAGTTCTTC.